This TCR beta chain was obtained from a study of identical twins (dated by TCRdb to 2015 to 2016). Background for the entire study: To test whether fetal clonotypes persist, this study deep-sequenced TCR alpha and beta repertoires from monozygotic twins, from unrelated adults of various ages, and from cord blood. To rule out contamination, the twin experiments were replicated at different times with different library preparation protocols. On the study overall, not on this receptor specifically: Out-of-frame TCR alpha sequences shared between twins showed an excess of low generation-probability sequences compared with coincidental sharing between unrelated individuals. Because the same donors could not be followed over many years, the conclusions relied on cross-sectional statistical analysis. Abundant cord blood beta clonotypes carried fewer insertions; young adult naive repertoires showed a weaker similar trend, while memory repertoires showed none. Zero-insertion analyses could be partly confounded by invariant T cells such as MAIT and iNKT, although diverse VJ usage argued against such confounding for most clonotypes. In beta out-of-frame sequences, excess twin sharing was weaker, because having fewer shared sequences lowered the signal-to-noise ratio. In monozygotic twins, out-of-frame TCR alpha sharing was systematically underestimated by recombination models, although the models agreed with sharing between unrelated individuals.

All donors were healthy Caucasians. Using Miltenyi CD45RO+ enrichment and human naive T-cell isolation kits, memory (CD45RO+) and naive T cells were isolated from PBMC. CDR1 and CDR2 (SEHNR, FQNEAQ) derive from the germline V gene (reference sequence). The CDR3 spans 16 residues, from the cysteine through the phenylalanine. This entry keeps only the CDR3 DNA: 48 bases, framed from base 1. V loses 4 bases at its end and J loses 5 bases; junction bases beyond the gene matches: 10. The library was generated by 5' RACE. Instrument on record: Illumina HiSeq 2000. Template switching added a universal primer binding site, and the final cDNA carried a unique molecular identifier that allowed TCR cDNA molecules to be counted accurately. Specific primers in the conserved constant-segment region were used to synthesize first-strand cDNA for TCR alpha and beta chains. To control for contamination, each cDNA library was double barcoded with a SMART-Mk sample barcode plus Illumina barcodes. TruSeq adapter sequences and Illumina sample barcodes were added in two successive PCR steps. The TCR alpha and beta cDNA libraries were sequenced on the Illumina HiSeq platform using custom primers. The authors' analysis ran thus. Unique molecular identifiers were extracted from raw reads with MiGEC, and CDR3 positions were determined with MiXCR. Recombination models were inferred per individual with the repgenHMM and IGoR tools using an EM algorithm. The tcR package in R was used for shared clonotype analysis, with sharing normalized by the product of cloneset sizes. Out-of-frame nonproductive sequences were analyzed to study raw recombination free of thymic and clonal selection effects. TCRdb passed the public sequencing reads through fastp at Q25 and MiXCR, retaining productive beta sequences. Records with the same CDR3 protein are collapsed into one entry carrying the most frequent genes and DNA. These V and J calls are TCRdb output, not the study's own analysis. For this sample the table gives around 230,000 distinct CDR3 sequences, of which about a tenth were detected only once. The top ten clonotypes cover 4% to 6% of the sample.

A note on this clonotype: No cognate antigen has been identified for it. The sample holds no much larger clone one base away, and base qualities are not on file.

The sequence is built from TRBV7-9 and TRBJ2-1; the junction holds 8 bases that match TRBD2. Sequences were obtained from memory (CD45RO+) T cells sorted from blood. Per the publication, the cell subset or site label means: CD45RO+ enriched T cells. The TCR comes from a young woman in good health. The base sequence is TGTGCCAGCAGCTCAATCGGGGGGGGGTCTCACAATGAGCAGTTCTTC. Its protein product is CASSSIGGGSHNEQFF.